One and the same sample provided the 27 T cell receptor beta chains below, sequenced in a study of T-cell reconstitution after alpha-beta-depleted transplantation in children (dated by TCRdb to about 2016). Library preparation was by PCR. The instrument given in TCRdb is Illumina HiSeq 2500. TCR library preparation used molecular barcoding, with unique molecular identifiers applied to normalize quantification of the TCRbeta repertoire. The public reads were run again by TCRdb, first through fastp at Q25 and then through MiXCR, and only productive beta chains were kept. Records with the same CDR3 protein are collapsed into one entry carrying the most frequent genes and DNA. Within this sample are about 90,000 distinct CDR3 sequences, with about 8% of them counted one time only. Just under 7% of the sample is taken by the ten largest. The starting material was PBMCs from the stem cell graft donor, obtained from the stem cell graft. Receptors were obtained from a human donor who donated a stem cell graft to a child with congenital amegakaryocytic thrombocytopenia.

This clonotype was found many times. The rearrangement links TRBV10-3 to TRBJ2-7; 11 bases match TRBD2. Germline values: CDR1 ENHRY, CDR2 SYGVKD. The V gene end was trimmed by 6 bases and the J gene end by 2 bases; junction bases not matched to a gene: 6. The CDR3 covers 15 residues. The CDR3 loop is CAIRAVAGGAYEQYF. The DNA for the CDR3 is TGTGCCATCAGAGCTGTAGCGGGAGGGGCCTACGAGCAGTACTTC.

This clonotype showed up many times. V gene TRBV5-1 combines with J gene TRBJ1-1, with 7 bases fitting TRBD1. CDR3 size: 14 residues. In germline, CDR1 is SGHRS, CDR2 YFSETQ. Losses at the gene ends were 4 bases for V and 4 bases for J; bases not matched to a gene: 7. The CDR3 protein is CASSTQGGRTEAFF. CDR3 nucleotides: TGCGCCAGCAGCACCCAGGGGGGTCGCACTGAAGCTTTCTTT.

The V call is TRBV5-1, the J call TRBJ1-6, with D possibly being TRBD1 (6 bases). Germline V CDR1 and CDR2: SGHRS, YFSETQ. This CDR3 contains 15 residues. The V gene lost 1 base and the J gene lost 1 base, with 6 bases spanning the gap. In DNA form, the CDR3 reads TGCGCCAGCAGCTTGAGGGGGTCCTATAATTCACCCCTCCACTTT. Its protein product is CASSLRGSYNSPLHF.

This sequence joins TRBV7-2 and TRBJ2-3; D perhaps matches TRBD2 (6 bases). This CDR3 region has 16 residues. CDR1 is SGHTA and CDR2 is FQGNSA in the germline V gene. Trimming took 2 bases from V and 2 from J, leaving 14 bases between them. The DNA of the CDR3 is TGTGCCAGCAGCTTAAGGAGGGGCAGGCTCACAGATACGCAGTATTTT. Translation: CASSLRRGRLTDTQYF.

This clonotype occurred many times. This chain links TRBV7-6 with TRBJ2-1; D is perhaps TRBD1 (5 bases). Germline CDR1 reads SGHVS; CDR2 reads FNYEAQ. The CDR3 sequence is 11 residues long. V was trimmed by 1 base and J by 10 bases, leaving 5 bases between them. The CDR3 DNA sequence: TGTGCCAGCAGCTTAGGGGGCGAGCAGTTCTTC. Translated: CASSLGGEQFF.

This clonotype was observed at least ten times. The chain joins TRBV12-3 or TRBV12-4 to TRBJ2-2; the D gene could be TRBD1 or TRBD2 (5 bases each). V lost 5 bases and J 1 base, leaving 11 bases between the germline ends. The CDR3 runs to 15 residues. CDR3 amino acids: CASSLGAGNTGELFF. In DNA, the CDR3 is TGTGCCAGCAGTCTAGGGGCGGGGAACACCGGGGAGCTGTTTTTT.

This clonotype has ten or more counts. This chain uses TRBV3-1 with TRBJ2-5; D is unclear. The germline V and J ends were trimmed by 0 bases and 5 bases, with 4 bases remaining between them. CDR1 LGHDT and CDR2 YNNKEL come from the germline V gene (reference sequence). The CDR3 extends over 12 amino acids. The CDR3 reads CASSQEWETQYF. The CDR3 DNA follows: TGTGCCAGCAGCCAAGAATGGGAGACCCAGTACTTC.

The sample holds many counts of this clonotype. The gene calls are TRBV27 and TRBJ2-1; D is unclear. Trimming cost V 5 bases and J 2 bases, with 13 bases left between them. Per germline, CDR1 MNHEY and CDR2 SMNVEV (reference sequence). The CDR3 has 15 amino acids. The CDR3 nucleotides read TGTGCCAGCAGTACCCAGACCTCGGCCTACAATGAGCAGTTCTTC. This sequence encodes CASSTQTSAYNEQFF.

This clonotype was counted ten times or more. The rearrangement links TRBV3-1 to TRBJ1-1, with D possibly TRBD1 on 6 matching bases. The CDR3 totals 15 residues. Trimming removed 2 bases at V and 0 bases at J, with 10 bases between. The V gene's germline CDR1 is LGHDT and CDR2 YNNKEL (reference sequence). The CDR3 sequence: CASSQNTGLNTEAFF. The CDR3 DNA is TGTGCCAGCAGCCAAAATACAGGGTTGAACACTGAAGCTTTCTTT.

This clonotype was detected many times. The chain employs TRBV4-1 and TRBJ1-2; 7 nucleotides match TRBD1. The CDR3 loop spans 14 amino acids. Germline V CDR1 and CDR2: MGHRA, YSYEKL. V was clipped by 4 bases and J by 4 bases; unmatched bases: 6. In nucleotides, the CDR3 is TGCGCCAGCAGCCTCAATCGGGACAGCTATGGCTACACCTTC. Translation gives CASSLNRDSYGYTF.

Details on this clonotype: The junction departs from the called germline gene at one end, perhaps through a read error. The genes are TRBV19 and TRBJ1-4; 8 nucleotides match TRBD1. The CDR3 is made up of 12 amino acids. Germline lookup yields CDR1 LNHDA and CDR2 SQIVND (reference sequence). CDR3 bases: TGCGCGTCGGGACAGGTTAATGAAAAACTGTTTTTT. Its translation is CASGQVNEKLFF.

This clonotype was counted ten times or more. This sequence joins TRBV14 and TRBJ2-3; 12 positions match TRBD1. The V segment lost 4 bases and the J segment 6 bases; nucleotides outside the gene matches: 5. In germline, CDR1 is SGHDN, CDR2 FVKESK. The CDR3 runs to 15 residues. CDR3 region: CASSPLGQGADTQYF. The CDR3 coding sequence is TGTGCCAGCAGCCCGCTGGGACAGGGGGCGGATACGCAGTATTTT.

This clonotype was seen ten or more times. The rearrangement joins TRBV7-9 to TRBJ1-4, with 8 nucleotides matching TRBD1. After removal of 3 bases from V and 11 bases from J, the junction contained 5 bases not matched to a gene. Germline V gene data show CDR1 as SEHNR and CDR2 as FQNEAQ (reference sequence). The CDR3 contains 13 residues. The CDR3 sequence: CASSLTGDGKLFF. In DNA, the CDR3 is TGTGCCAGCAGCTTGACAGGGGACGGGAAACTGTTTTTT.

At least ten counts were recorded for this clonotype. The chain employs TRBV12-3 or TRBV12-4 and TRBJ1-1; D not certain. Trimming removed 3 bases from V and 4 bases from J, with 12 bases in between. The CDR3 has 14 amino acids. CDR3: CASSLEPRSTEAFF. CDR3 nucleotides: TGTGCCAGCAGTTTGGAACCCAGATCCACTGAAGCTTTCTTT.

This clonotype was counted ten times or more. The chain employs TRBV7-9 and TRBJ2-5; 7 bases align to TRBD1. Trimming at V came to 5 bases and at J to 2 bases, leaving 11 bases not matched to a gene. This CDR3 has 16 residues. Germline loops: CDR1 SEHNR, CDR2 FQNEAQ (reference sequence). CDR3 region: CASSTRTGDEQETQYF. For the CDR3, the DNA is TGTGCCAGCAGCACCAGGACAGGAGACGAACAAGAGACCCAGTACTTC.

The table lists this clonotype with many counts. The V call is TRBV14, the J call TRBJ2-3; D possibly corresponds to TRBD2 (5 bases). The germline V and J ends were trimmed by 4 bases and 3 bases, with 11 bases remaining between them. CDR3 length: 14 amino acids. From germline, CDR1 is SGHDN and CDR2 FVKESK. CDR3 loop: CASSRLLGTDTQYF. Here the CDR3 DNA reads TGTGCCAGCAGCCGATTACTAGGGACAGATACGCAGTATTTT.

This clonotype was detected ten times or more. V is TRBV20-1 and J is TRBJ2-1; TRBD2 aligns across 12 bases. Trimming at V came to 0 bases and at J to 2 bases, leaving 11 bases not matched to a gene. This CDR3 has 19 residues. The germline gives CDR1 DFQATT, CDR2 SNEGSKA (reference sequence). CDR3 loop: CSARDRLAGVYGAYNEQFF. In DNA, the CDR3 is TGCAGTGCTAGAGACAGACTAGCGGGAGTATATGGAGCCTACAATGAGCAGTTCTTC.

This chain links TRBV5-6 with TRBJ1-1; 7 bases line up with TRBD1. CDR3 length: 14 amino acids. The J segment lost 6 bases and the V segment lost 1 base, leaving 6 bases of the junction unmatched. Per germline, CDR1 SGHDT and CDR2 YYEEEE. The CDR3 loop reads CASSLWGGGAEAFF. The CDR3 nucleotides read TGTGCCAGCAGCTTGTGGGGAGGGGGCGCTGAAGCTTTCTTT.

This clonotype appeared many times. V is TRBV19 and J is TRBJ2-7; D is perhaps TRBD2 (5 bases). This CDR3 is built from 13 residues. In germline, CDR1 is LNHDA, CDR2 SQIVND (reference sequence). Trimming left V 5 bases short and J 1 base short, with 9 bases between. The CDR3 nucleotides read TGTGCCAGTAGTGTAAGCGGTTCCTACGAGCAGTACTTC. Protein product: CASSVSGSYEQYF.

This clonotype was detected ten times or more. The V call is TRBV20-1, the J call TRBJ2-3; 8 positions match TRBD2. V lost 2 bases to trimming and J lost 1 base; unmatched junction nucleotides: 8. This CDR3 spans 16 amino acids. Germline assignment: CDR1 DFQATT and CDR2 SNEGSKA (reference sequence). The CDR3 bases are TGCAGTGCTAGACGTCCCGACGGGGGGGGCACAGATACGCAGTATTTT. Protein sequence: CSARRPDGGGTDTQYF.

This clonotype was recorded at least ten times. J is TRBJ1-4 and V is TRBV7-2; the D gene is possibly TRBD1 (5 bases). The germline gives CDR1 SGHTA, CDR2 FQGNSA. The CDR3 spans 16 residues. Trimming stripped 5 bases from V and 5 bases from J, with 18 bases between. CDR3 loop: CASSPVGGNHNEKLFF. CDR3 coding DNA: TGTGCCAGCAGCCCCGTGGGGGGAAATCACAATGAAAAACTGTTTTTT.

The table lists this clonotype with many counts. This rearrangement joins TRBV29-1 to TRBJ2-3, with D perhaps TRBD1 or TRBD2 (5 bases each). V dropped 3 bases and J dropped 2 bases, with 12 bases sitting between them. The CDR3 is 14 amino acids. Germline CDR1 and CDR2: SQVTM and ANQGSEA. The CDR3 DNA reads as TGCAGCGTTGATTTGGGGCGGGTCACAGATACGCAGTATTTT. It is translated as CSVDLGRVTDTQYF.

The table lists this clonotype with many counts. The chain uses TRBV5-1 and TRBJ2-3; tentatively, D is TRBD1 (7 bases). The CDR3 length is 14 residues. The germline V gene has CDR1 SGHRS and CDR2 YFSETQ. The ends were cut back, 6 bases at V and 5 bases at J, with 16 bases in the middle. The CDR3 loop reads CASTKTGREDTQYF. The CDR3 bases are TGCGCCAGCACCAAGACAGGGCGGGAAGATACGCAGTATTTT.

This clonotype was detected many times. The V and J genes are TRBV7-2 and TRBJ2-1; D may be TRBD2 (5 bases). CDR3 size: 15 residues. Germline loops: CDR1 SGHTA, CDR2 FQGNSA. V lost 6 bases, J lost 8 bases, and 20 bases lay in between. The CDR3 region is CASSPVFLARDEQFF. The CDR3 coding sequence is TGTGCCAGCAGTCCCGTCTTCCTAGCACGCGATGAGCAGTTCTTC.

This clonotype has ten or more counts. This sequence joins TRBV4-1 and TRBJ1-6, with D perhaps matching TRBD1 (6 bases). V lost 2 bases and J lost 9, with 14 bases in between. CDR3 size: 15 residues. Germline values: CDR1 MGHRA, CDR2 YSYEKL. Written as DNA, the CDR3 is TGCGCCAGCAGCCAAAGGGGGTTAAGAGGTTCACCCCTCCACTTT. Protein: CASSQRGLRGSPLHF.

This clonotype was detected ten times or more. The chain recombines TRBV7-2 with TRBJ2-5; D gene ambiguous. The length of the CDR3 is 13 residues. CDR1 and CDR2 from the germline V gene are SGHTA and FQGNSA. The germline V and J ends were trimmed by 3 bases and 5 bases, with 10 bases remaining between them. CDR3 in DNA: TGTGCCAGCAGCTTTCCTAAGGCGGAGACCCAGTACTTC. Its translation is CASSFPKAETQYF.

This clonotype appeared many times. The chain joins TRBV20-1 to TRBJ1-5; D is undetermined. The CDR3 covers 14 residues. Germline CDR1 is DFQATT and CDR2 is SNEGSKA (reference sequence). Trimming left V 1 base short and J 0 bases short, with 7 bases between. CDR3 residues: CSARVSVSNQPQHF. DNA for the CDR3: TGCAGTGCTAGAGTGAGCGTTAGCAATCAGCCCCAGCATTTT.